The clone carrying this TCR beta chain has only one observation. The table came from immunoSEQ multiplex PCR; TCRdb's copy has only in-frame clones and leaves some out. The sample holds roughly 170,000 clones; approximately 80% are singletons and the top ten take about 7%. These data originate in a study of blood T cell repertoires in COVID-19. About the study: Donors in the United States, Italy and Spain gave samples during acute or convalescent COVID-19. Sources were T cells, B-cell-depleted T cells, or PBMCs; the material itself was cDNA or gDNA.

This CDR3 spans 15 amino acids. CDR1 and CDR2 from the germline V gene are KGHSH and LQKENI. Trimming stripped 3 bases from V and 0 bases from J, with 11 bases between. Material for sequencing was peripheral blood. V is TRBV18 and J is TRBJ1-1, with D hard to call. This TCR was recovered from a human donor in a cohort sampled during active COVID-19. The CDR3 is CASSPWATLNTEAFF. CDR3 sequence (DNA): TGTGCCAGCTCACCCTGGGCAACCCTGAACACTGAAGCTTTCTTT.